This TCR beta chain was documented in a study of blood T cells in healthy people across ages. This CDR3 spans 13 amino acids. Germline V gene sequence: CDR1 MNHEY, CDR2 SVGAGI. Through a sample-barcoded 5' primer and a J-beta primer mix, a second PCR was run for 7 to 11 cycles. TCRdb reprocessed the 5' RACE reads via MiXCR and lists one record per CDR3 protein. The repertoire has roughly 1,100,000 distinct CDR3 sequences, approximately 26% of them found once; the top ten carry about 0.72%. This same sample was also part of a study on T cells of mothers and their children. Per that paper: Slightly higher overlap, not significant, was seen in related mother-child pairs than in unrelated pairs.

The sequencing input was blood. The sequence was collected from a girl aged 2 to 10 in good health. This chain uses TRBV6-5 with TRBJ2-5; D might be TRBD1 (6 bases). The end of the DNA fits TRBJ2-7 better, so the J call may be wrong. The CDR3 is CASSYKWTDEQYF. DNA of the CDR3: TGTGCCAGCAGTTACAAATGGACAGACGAGCAGTACTTC.